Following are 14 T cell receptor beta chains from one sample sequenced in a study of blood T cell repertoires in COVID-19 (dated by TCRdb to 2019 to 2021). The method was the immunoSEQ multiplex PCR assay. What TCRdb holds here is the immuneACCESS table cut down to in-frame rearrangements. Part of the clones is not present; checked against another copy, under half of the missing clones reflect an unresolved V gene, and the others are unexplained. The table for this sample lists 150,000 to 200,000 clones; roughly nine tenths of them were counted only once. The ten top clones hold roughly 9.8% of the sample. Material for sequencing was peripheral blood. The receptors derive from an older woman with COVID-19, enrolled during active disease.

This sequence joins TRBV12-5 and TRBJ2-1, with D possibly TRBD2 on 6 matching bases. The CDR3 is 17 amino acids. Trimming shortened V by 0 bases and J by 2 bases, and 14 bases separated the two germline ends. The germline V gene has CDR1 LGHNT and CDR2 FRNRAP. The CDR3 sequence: CASGLVPGSGAYNEQFF. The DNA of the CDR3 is TGTGCTAGTGGTTTGGTCCCGGGTAGCGGAGCCTACAATGAGCAGTTCTTC.

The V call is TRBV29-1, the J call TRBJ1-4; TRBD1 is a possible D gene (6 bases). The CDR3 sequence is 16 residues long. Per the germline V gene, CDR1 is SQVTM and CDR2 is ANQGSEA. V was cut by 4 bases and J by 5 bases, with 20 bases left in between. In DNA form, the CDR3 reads TGCAGCGTTGGAGGGGGACCCATTTCTGGGAATGAAAAACTGTTTTTT. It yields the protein CSVGGGPISGNEKLFF.

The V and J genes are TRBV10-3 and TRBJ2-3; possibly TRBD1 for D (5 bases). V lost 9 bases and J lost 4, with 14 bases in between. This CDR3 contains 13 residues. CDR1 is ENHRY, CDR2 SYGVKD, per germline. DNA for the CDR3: TGTGCCATAAGACCTGTAGGGGCAGATACGCAGTATTTT. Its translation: CAIRPVGADTQYF.

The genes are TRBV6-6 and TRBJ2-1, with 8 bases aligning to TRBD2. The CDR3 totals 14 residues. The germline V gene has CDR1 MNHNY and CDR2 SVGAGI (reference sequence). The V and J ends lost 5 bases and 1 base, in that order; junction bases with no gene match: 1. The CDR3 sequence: CASSERGSYNEQFF. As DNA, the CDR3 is TGTGCCAGCAGTGAGCGGGGGTCCTACAATGAGCAGTTCTTC.

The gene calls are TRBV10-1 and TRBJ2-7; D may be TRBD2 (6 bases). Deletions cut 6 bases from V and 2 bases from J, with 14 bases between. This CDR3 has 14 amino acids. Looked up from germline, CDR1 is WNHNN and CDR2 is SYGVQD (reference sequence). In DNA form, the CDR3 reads TGCGCCAGCAGGCTTCTAGCGCCGACCTACGAGCAGTACTTC. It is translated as CASRLLAPTYEQYF.

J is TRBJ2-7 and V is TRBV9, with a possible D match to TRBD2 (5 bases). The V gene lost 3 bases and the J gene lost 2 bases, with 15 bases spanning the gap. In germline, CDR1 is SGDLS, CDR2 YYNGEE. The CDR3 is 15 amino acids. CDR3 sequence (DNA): TGTGCCAGCAGCGCCGAAGCGGACCTTACCTACGAGCAGTACTTC. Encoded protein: CASSAEADLTYEQYF.

CDR3 in DNA: TGTGCCAGCAGTACTCTTGACAGCTACAATGAGCAGTTCTTC. It codes for CASSTLDSYNEQFF. J is TRBJ2-1 and V is TRBV6-2 or TRBV6-3; D perhaps matches TRBD1 (5 bases). The CDR3 runs 14 residues. Trimming shortened V by 5 bases and J by 3 bases, and 11 bases separated the two germline ends. Looked up from germline, CDR1 is MNHEY and CDR2 is SVGEGT.

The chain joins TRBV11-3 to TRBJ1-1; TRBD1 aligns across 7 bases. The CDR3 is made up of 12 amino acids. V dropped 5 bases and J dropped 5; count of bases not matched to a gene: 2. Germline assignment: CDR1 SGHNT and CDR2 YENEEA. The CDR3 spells CASSDRVTEAFF. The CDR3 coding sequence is TGTGCCAGCAGCGACAGGGTTACTGAAGCTTTCTTT.

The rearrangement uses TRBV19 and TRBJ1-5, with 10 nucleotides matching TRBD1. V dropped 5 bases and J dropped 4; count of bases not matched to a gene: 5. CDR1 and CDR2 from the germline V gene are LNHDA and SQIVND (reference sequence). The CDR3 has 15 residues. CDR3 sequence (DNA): TGTGCCAGTAGTTCGGGACAGGGGCCGAATCAGCCCCAGCATTTT. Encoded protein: CASSSGQGPNQPQHF.

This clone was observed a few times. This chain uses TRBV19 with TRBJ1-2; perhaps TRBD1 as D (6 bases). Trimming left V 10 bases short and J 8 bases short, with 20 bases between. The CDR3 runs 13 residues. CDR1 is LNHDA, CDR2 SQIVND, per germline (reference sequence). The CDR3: CATADTDSKGYTF. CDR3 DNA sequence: TGTGCCACCGCCGATACGGACAGCAAGGGCTACACCTTC.

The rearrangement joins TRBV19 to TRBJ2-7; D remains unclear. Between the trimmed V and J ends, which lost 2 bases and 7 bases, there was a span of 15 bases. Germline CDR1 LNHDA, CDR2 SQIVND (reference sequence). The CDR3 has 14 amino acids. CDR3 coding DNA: TGTGCCAGTAGTATAACGGTCAGGTCCGAGGAGCAGTACTTC. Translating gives CASSITVRSEEQYF. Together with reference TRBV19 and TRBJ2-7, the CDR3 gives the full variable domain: DGGITQSPKYLFRKEGQNVTLSCEQNLNHDAMYWYRQDPGQGLRLIYYSQIVNDFQKGDIAEGYSVSREKKESFPLTVTSAQKNPTAFYLCASSITVRSEEQYFGPGTRLTVT.

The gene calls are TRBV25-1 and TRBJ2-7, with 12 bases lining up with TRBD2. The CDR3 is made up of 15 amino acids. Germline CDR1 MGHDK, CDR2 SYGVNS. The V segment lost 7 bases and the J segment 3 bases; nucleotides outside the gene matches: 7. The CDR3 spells CASTSTGLAGYEQYF. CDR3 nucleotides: TGTGCCAGCACCTCTACGGGACTAGCGGGCTACGAGCAGTACTTC.

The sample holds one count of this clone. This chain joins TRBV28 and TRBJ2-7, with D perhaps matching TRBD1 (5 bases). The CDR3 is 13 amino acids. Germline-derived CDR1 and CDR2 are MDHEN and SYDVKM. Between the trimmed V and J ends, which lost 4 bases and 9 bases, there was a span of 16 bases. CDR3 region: CASSSPDSLRQYF. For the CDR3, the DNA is TGTGCCAGCAGTTCCCCCGACAGTTTACGGCAGTACTTC.

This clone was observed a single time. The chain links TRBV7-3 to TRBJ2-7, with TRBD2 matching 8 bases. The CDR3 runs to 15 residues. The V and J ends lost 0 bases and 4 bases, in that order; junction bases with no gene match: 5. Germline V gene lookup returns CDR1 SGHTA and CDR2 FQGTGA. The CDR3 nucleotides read TGTGCCAGCAGCTTAACGCGCCTAGCGGGTTACGAGCAGTACTTC. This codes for CASSLTRLAGYEQYF.